This T cell receptor (beta chain) appears in the sequencing data of a study of shared clonotypes between healthy human individuals. General study results and limits: Relative to clonotypes present in all four donors, those not shared had lower generation probabilities. A handful of donors shared 5% to 5.5% of their naive CD4 clonotypes.

Germline loops: CDR1 MNHNY, CDR2 SVGAGI (reference sequence). CDR3 size: 15 residues. V shed 3 bases and J 3 bases; nucleotides not matched to a gene: 3. A note on this clone: Its specificity is unknown.

It was about 190 ng DNA, about 30,000 T cell genomes, that sorted-subset replicate PCRs used. Profiling relied on immunoSEQ multiplex PCR, and the TCRdb table lists in-frame clones only, not all of them. The sample holds 1.5 million to 2.5 million clones, roughly 95% seen once. Naive CD8 cells comprised CD45RO-negative, CCR7-positively selected cells, excluding terminally differentiated effector memory CD45RA+ cells. The donors, all of them Caucasian adults, lived in Nashville, Tennessee. The sample consisted of naive CD8+ T cells sorted from blood. The chain joins TRBV6-6 to TRBJ2-1; TRBD2 matches 9 bases. The clonotype originates from a man between 18 and 35 years old in good health. CDR3 protein: CASSYFSGSYNEQFF. CDR3 bases: TGTGCCAGCAGTTATTTTAGCGGGAGCTACAATGAGCAGTTCTTC.